Shown below are 21 T cell receptor beta chains from a single sample sequenced in a study. TCRdb redid the calling of the RT-PCR reads with MiXCR, one entry per CDR3 protein. The data show around 700,000 distinct CDR3 sequences, 14% seen once. Sequenced input: memory CD4+ T cells from blood. The receptors here all came from a female donor in good health, serving as a healthy control.

This chain links TRBV20-1 with TRBJ2-5, with a possible D match to TRBD2 (8 bases). The germline V gene encodes CDR1 DFQATT and CDR2 SNEGSKA (reference sequence). V was cut by 3 bases and J by 5 bases, with 25 bases left in between. The CDR3 consists of 17 residues. The CDR3 coding sequence is TGCAGTGCTAGCAGGGGGACTAGTCGCCCTATAGGGGAGACCCAGTACTTC. Protein product: CSASRGTSRPIGETQYF.

This clonotype was counted between two and nine times. The J gene is TRBJ1-5, the V gene TRBV15; the match to TRBD1 covers 10 bases. Looked up from germline, CDR1 is LNHNV and CDR2 is YYDKDF (reference sequence). The CDR3 has 17 amino acids. V trimming: 1 base; J trimming: 5 bases; junction bases outside the gene matches: 8. CDR3 nucleotide sequence: TGTGCCACCAGCAGAGCGGGGAGACAGGGGGCCGATCAGCCCCAGCATTTT. Translating gives CATSRAGRQGADQPQHF.

There are many counts of this clonotype. The chain is built from TRBV7-3 and TRBJ2-5; 14 nucleotides match TRBD2. Trimming took 4 bases from V and 5 from J; bases not matched to a gene: 12. The CDR3 has 18 residues. Per the germline V gene, CDR1 is SGHTA and CDR2 is FQGTGA. The CDR3 DNA reads TGTGCCAGCAGCTCCGAGATGACTAGCGGGGGGGCCGGGGAGACCCAGTACTTC. This sequence encodes CASSSEMTSGGAGETQYF.

V is TRBV14 and J is TRBJ1-4; TRBD1 aligns across 8 bases. Germline trimming cut 1 base from V and 7 bases from J; bases unmatched to any gene: 5. The CDR3 contains 15 residues. The germline V gene encodes CDR1 SGHDN and CDR2 FVKESK. Here the CDR3 DNA reads TGTGCCAGCAGCCAAGTTCAGGGGGCTGGTGAAAAACTGTTTTTT. Its translation: CASSQVQGAGEKLFF.

The chain couples TRBV12-3 or TRBV12-4 to TRBJ1-1, with TRBD1 as a possible D gene (5 bases). The CDR3 contains 15 residues. The ends were cut back, 6 bases at V and 4 bases at J, with 18 bases in the middle. The CDR3, as DNA: TGTGCCAGCAGAGACATAGGACATCCTCCCACTGAAGCTTTCTTT. It is translated as CASRDIGHPPTEAFF.

This clonotype was seen a few times. The J gene is TRBJ1-6, the V gene TRBV7-9, with a weak D call TRBD1 (6 bases). CDR3 length equals 16 residues. The germline gives CDR1 SEHNR, CDR2 FQNEAQ (reference sequence). The ends were cut back, 3 bases at V and 10 bases at J, with 19 bases in the middle. The CDR3 DNA reads TGTGCCAGCAGCTTCGGCGGGGGCGCCAGGGCGTCACCCCTCCACTTT. Its protein is CASSFGGGARASPLHF.

The chain has TRBV5-1 and TRBJ2-1; the D is unclear. Germline V gene lookup returns CDR1 SGHRS and CDR2 YFSETQ. The CDR3 covers 17 residues. Trimming removed 0 bases from V and 0 bases from J, with 13 bases in between. The CDR3 coding sequence is TGCGCCAGCAGCTTGGTCGCAGTACCAAGCTCCTACAATGAGCAGTTCTTC. This codes for CASSLVAVPSSYNEQFF.

In this sample, this clonotype turned up a few times. A clone one base away is much larger, so this may be a read error. The chain recombines TRBV2 with TRBJ2-5; D is ambiguous. CDR1 is SNHLY, CDR2 FYNNEI, per germline. CDR3 length: 12 amino acids. The V and J ends lost 7 bases and 0 bases respectively, with 6 bases between them. The CDR3 DNA follows: TGTGCCAGCACCCCGTACCAAGAGACCCAGTACTTC. Amino acids: CASTPYQETQYF.

This clonotype was recorded a few times. Here the CDR3 DNA reads TGTGCCACCTACGGGACAGGGGGGAGTGAGCAGTTCTTC. Protein: CATYGTGGSEQFF. The genes are TRBV24-1 and TRBJ2-1; TRBD1 matches 11 bases. CDR3 length equals 13 residues. The germline V gene encodes CDR1 KGHDR and CDR2 SFDVKD. V shed 9 bases and J 9 bases; nucleotides not matched to a gene: 6.

This clonotype was counted a few times. The CDR3 region has the DNA TGTGCCAGCAGTACGGGACTAGCTAGCGGTGAGCAGTTCTTC. This translates into CASSTGLASGEQFF. The V gene is TRBV12-3 or TRBV12-4, the J gene TRBJ2-1, with 9 bases that match TRBD2. CDR3 length: 14 amino acids. The V and J ends lost 5 bases and 9 bases, in that order; junction bases with no gene match: 8.

This clonotype came up many times. The chain couples TRBV5-5 to TRBJ2-1, with D tentatively TRBD2 (5 bases). The germline V and J ends were trimmed by 4 bases and 0 bases, with 8 bases remaining between them. Germline loops: CDR1 SGHKS, CDR2 YYEKEE (reference sequence). CDR3 length: 14 residues. CDR3 protein: CASSGSSSYNEQFF. The CDR3 DNA is TGTGCCAGCAGCGGGAGTAGCTCCTACAATGAGCAGTTCTTC. The whole variable domain, filled in from reference TRBV5-5 and TRBJ2-1, reads DAGVTQSPTHLIKTRGQQVTLRCSPISGHKSVSWYQQVLGQGPQFIFQYYEKEERGRGNFPDRFSARQFPNYSSELNVNALLLGDSALYLCASSGSSSYNEQFFGPGTRLTVL.

The chain carries TRBV25-1 and TRBJ1-2; D perhaps matches TRBD1 (5 bases). The CDR3 extends over 14 amino acids. V dropped 6 bases and J dropped 7 bases, with 18 bases sitting between them. In germline, CDR1 is MGHDK, CDR2 SYGVNS. CDR3 sequence (DNA): TGTGCCAGCAGCGCCCTTCCAGGGTATGGTGGCTACACCTTC. Its translation: CASSALPGYGGYTF.

This chain connects TRBV5-1 to TRBJ2-6; no clear D. The CDR3 contains 16 residues. Trimming pared 2 bases from V and 2 bases from J, leaving 11 bases between. From germline, CDR1 is SGHRS and CDR2 YFSETQ. The CDR3 loop reads CASSLTPQPGANVLTF. In DNA, the CDR3 is TGCGCCAGCAGCTTAACCCCTCAGCCTGGGGCCAACGTCCTGACTTTC. The whole variable domain, filled in from reference TRBV5-1 and TRBJ2-6, reads KAGVTQTPRYLIKTRGQQVTLSCSPISGHRSVSWYQQTPGQGLQFLFEYFSETQRNKGNFPGRFSGRQFSNSRSEMNVSTLELGDSALYLCASSLTPQPGANVLTFGAGSRLTVL.

This clonotype was seen a handful of times. This chain joins TRBV11-2 and TRBJ2-4; the D gene is possibly TRBD1 (5 bases). CDR3 length equals 13 residues. Between the trimmed V and J ends, which lost 0 bases and 5 bases, there was a span of 5 bases. Looked up from germline, CDR1 is SGHAT and CDR2 is FQNNGV. The CDR3 loop reads CASSLDRENIQYF. CDR3 DNA sequence: TGTGCCAGCAGCTTAGACAGGGAAAACATTCAGTACTTC.

In this sample, this clonotype turned up a few times. V is TRBV20-1 and J is TRBJ1-1; D not certain. CDR3 length: 14 residues. V was shortened by 0 bases and J by 6 bases, with 14 bases between the two germline ends. Per germline, CDR1 DFQATT and CDR2 SNEGSKA (reference sequence). The CDR3 DNA is TGCAGTGCTAGAGAGCCCGGAGGGAATGCTGAAGCTTTCTTT. Translating it yields CSAREPGGNAEAFF.

There are many counts of this clonotype. The chain recombines TRBV12-3 or TRBV12-4 with TRBJ2-1; 8 positions match TRBD2. Trimming removed 7 bases from V and 5 bases from J; junction bases left unmatched: 7. The CDR3 covers 14 residues. The CDR3 coding sequence is TGTGCCAGCACCCGAGCGGGAGTCAACAATGAGCAGTTCTTC. This gives the protein CASTRAGVNNEQFF.

The chain carries TRBV5-1 and TRBJ1-6; 7 nucleotides match TRBD1. J gave up 3 bases and V 3 bases, and 6 bases lay outside the gene matches. Germline V lookup: CDR1 SGHRS, CDR2 YFSETQ. This CDR3 has 16 residues. CDR3 sequence reads: CASSSRDSHYNSPLHF. In DNA form, the CDR3 reads TGCGCCAGCAGCTCCCGGGACAGCCACTATAATTCACCCCTCCACTTT.

This clonotype was picked up a small number of times. V usage is TRBV5-1 and J usage is TRBJ2-1; D ambiguous. Trimming took off 0 bases at V and 2 bases at J, with 9 bases between the two ends. The CDR3 loop spans 15 amino acids. Germline CDR1 reads SGHRS; CDR2 reads YFSETQ. The CDR3 DNA reads TGCGCCAGCAGCTTGGCCCAGGCTGCCTACAATGAGCAGTTCTTC. It encodes CASSLAQAAYNEQFF.

This clonotype was detected only a few times. This chain connects TRBV18 to TRBJ1-1, with no clear D. The CDR3 consists of 14 residues. The germline V and J ends were trimmed by 0 bases and 4 bases, with 9 bases remaining between them. Germline assignment: CDR1 KGHSH and CDR2 LQKENI. The CDR3 sequence is CASSPPAASTEAFF. For the CDR3, the DNA is TGTGCCAGCTCACCACCGGCCGCTAGCACTGAAGCTTTCTTT.

This clonotype occurred many times. This chain joins TRBV3-1 and TRBJ2-5, with 11 bases aligning to TRBD2. J gave up 5 bases and V 0 bases, and 11 bases lay outside the gene matches. This CDR3 comprises 18 residues. Germline V gene data show CDR1 as LGHDT and CDR2 as YNNKEL (reference sequence). The CDR3 sequence: CASSQDSALAGGLETQYF. In DNA, the CDR3 is TGTGCCAGCAGCCAAGATTCGGCCTTAGCGGGAGGGTTGGAGACCCAGTACTTC.

The V gene is TRBV7-2, the J gene TRBJ2-1, with TRBD2 as a possible D gene (7 bases). CDR3 length: 17 amino acids. Germline assignment: CDR1 SGHTA and CDR2 FQGNSA. V gave up 6 bases and J gave up 9 bases, with 27 bases separating them. For the CDR3, the DNA is TGTGCCAGCAGTCCTATTGGGGGGGCGAGTACCTTAAGTGAGCAGTTCTTC. Residues: CASSPIGGASTLSEQFF.